The 16 T cell receptor beta chains listed next were all sequenced from one sample in a study of shared clonotypes between healthy human individuals. CD45RO negativity and positive selection for CCR7 defined naive CD8 cells, a population that excluded terminally differentiated effector memory CD45RA+ cells. Sequencing was performed with immunoSEQ multiplex PCR; in TCRdb, only in-frame clones are kept and a portion is missing. The sample yields around 2,000,000 clones, roughly 91% seen once. What was sequenced was naive CD8+ T cells from PBMCs. All receptors come from a young man in good health. Some clones in this sample may be carry-over from other donors' samples.

For the CDR3, the DNA is TGTGCCAGCAGTTTAAGTGCAAACAGGATAGGGGAGACCCAGTACTTC. Translation: CASSLSANRIGETQYF. The chain joins TRBV27 to TRBJ2-5, with TRBD1 as a possible D gene (5 bases). CDR1 MNHEY and CDR2 SMNVEV come from the germline V gene (reference sequence). V dropped 2 bases and J dropped 5 bases, with 18 bases sitting between them. This CDR3 spans 16 amino acids.

The chain recombines TRBV5-1 with TRBJ1-1; D is perhaps TRBD1 (5 bases). The V gene lost 4 bases and the J gene lost 1 base, with 17 bases spanning the gap. The CDR3 totals 16 residues. Looked up from germline, CDR1 is SGHRS and CDR2 is YFSETQ. The CDR3 bases are TGCGCCAGCAGCGCTGGGGCGGGTACGGGGAACACTGAAGCTTTCTTT. It encodes CASSAGAGTGNTEAFF.

The chain recombines TRBV7-3 with TRBJ2-2, with 14 bases lining up with TRBD2. The CDR3 consists of 19 residues. CDR1 is SGHTA and CDR2 is FQGTGA in the germline V gene. Trimming removed 1 base from V and 5 bases from J; junction bases left unmatched: 9. CDR3 residues: CASSLIGTSGSLFTGELFF. CDR3 nucleotides: TGTGCCAGCAGCTTAATTGGGACTAGCGGGAGTTTATTTACCGGGGAGCTGTTTTTT.

This rearrangement joins TRBV7-8 to TRBJ2-7, with D maybe TRBD1 (6 bases). Trimming removed 1 base from V and 2 bases from J, with 12 bases in between. Germline CDR1 SGHVS, CDR2 FQNEAQ. The CDR3 runs 15 residues. CDR3 bases: TGTGCCAGCAGCTTAGGGGGACACCCCACCTACGAGCAGTACTTC. Protein product: CASSLGGHPTYEQYF.

The J gene is TRBJ1-4, the V gene TRBV2; no clear D gene. V lost 3 bases to trimming and J lost 2 bases, with 10 bases between them. Germline V lookup: CDR1 SNHLY, CDR2 FYNNEI. This CDR3 spans 15 amino acids. In nucleotides, the CDR3 is TGTGCCAGCAGTGAGGGTGGTAGCACTAATGAAAAACTGTTTTTT. Its protein is CASSEGGSTNEKLFF.

J is TRBJ2-7 and V is TRBV19, with unresolved D. Germline V CDR1 and CDR2: LNHDA, SQIVND (reference sequence). The CDR3 runs to 15 residues. V was trimmed by 1 base and J by 6 bases, leaving 16 bases between them. The CDR3 DNA reads as TGTGCCAGTAGTATAGTGTACCTCGTGGAATCCGAGCAGTACTTC. Translating gives CASSIVYLVESEQYF.

The gene calls are TRBV6-5 and TRBJ1-2; tentative D call: TRBD1 (6 bases). V shed 8 bases and J shed 4 bases, with 14 bases lying between them. Per germline, CDR1 MNHEY and CDR2 SVGAGI. This CDR3 region has 13 residues. The CDR3 protein is CASGGRAAYGYTF. CDR3 in DNA: TGTGCCAGCGGGGGCAGGGCGGCCTATGGCTACACCTTC.

The chain carries TRBV11-2 and TRBJ2-6; D might be TRBD1 (6 bases). This CDR3 is built from 16 residues. The V end lost 5 bases, the J end lost 4 bases, and 15 bases lay between the germline ends. Germline V gene lookup returns CDR1 SGHAT and CDR2 FQNNGV. The CDR3 DNA sequence: TGTGCCAGCAGCGCCCTCACAGGGAGAGGGGCCAACGTCCTGACTTTC. Amino acid sequence: CASSALTGRGANVLTF.

The gene calls are TRBV6-6 and TRBJ2-7; weak D call: TRBD2 (6 bases). With 6 bases removed from V and 0 bases from J, the gap between germline ends came to 9 bases. The CDR3 runs 13 residues. Germline CDR1 and CDR2: MNHNY and SVGAGI (reference sequence). CDR3 loop: CASRGGRSYEQYF. In DNA, the CDR3 is TGTGCCAGCAGGGGGGGTCGCTCCTACGAGCAGTACTTC.

The chain carries TRBV15 and TRBJ2-3; D is undetermined. V gave up 1 base and J gave up 5 bases, with 7 bases separating them. The CDR3 loop spans 13 amino acids. From germline, CDR1 is LNHNV and CDR2 YYDKDF (reference sequence). CDR3 sequence: CATSRASIDTQYF. CDR3 in DNA: TGTGCCACCAGCAGAGCTTCTATAGATACGCAGTATTTT.

The chain employs TRBV10-2 and TRBJ2-7, with 7 positions matching TRBD2. Germline V gives CDR1 WSHSY, CDR2 SAAADI. The CDR3 extends over 13 amino acids. V was pared by 2 bases and J by 4 bases, with 2 bases of the junction left unmatched. In DNA, the CDR3 is TGCGCCAGCAGTGAGGGGCGGGGGTACGAGCAGTACTTC. It codes for CASSEGRGYEQYF.

The chain links TRBV7-6 to TRBJ2-2; D might be TRBD2 (6 bases). Germline values: CDR1 SGHVS, CDR2 FNYEAQ. Trimming shortened V by 1 base and J by 6 bases, and 12 bases separated the two germline ends. This CDR3 region has 15 residues. CDR3 sequence: CASSLGGGLAGELFF. The CDR3 DNA sequence: TGTGCCAGCAGCTTAGGTGGGGGACTCGCCGGGGAGCTGTTTTTT.

The chain combines TRBV4-1 with TRBJ2-7; 9 nucleotides agree with TRBD2. CDR1 is MGHRA and CDR2 is YSYEKL in the germline V gene. The CDR3 consists of 15 residues. Unmatched junction bases numbered 2, after V lost 2 bases and J lost 0 bases. In DNA, the CDR3 is TGCGCCAGCAGCCAACGGACTAGCGCCTCCTACGAGCAGTACTTC. It yields the protein CASSQRTSASYEQYF.

The chain employs TRBV27 and TRBJ1-4, with D unclear. Germline assignment: CDR1 MNHEY and CDR2 SMNVEV (reference sequence). The CDR3 consists of 12 residues. V was pared by 5 bases and J by 7 bases, with 8 bases between. The chain's CDR3 is CASSGLVEKLFF. The DNA of the CDR3 is TGTGCCAGCAGTGGGCTAGTTGAAAAACTGTTTTTT.

This clone was found once. This rearrangement joins TRBV4-1 to TRBJ1-2, with D maybe TRBD1 (5 bases). V shed 3 bases and J shed 4 bases, with 18 bases lying between them. The germline V gene encodes CDR1 MGHRA and CDR2 YSYEKL. This CDR3 has 16 amino acids. The CDR3, as DNA: TGCGCCAGCAGCCAGAACTATCAGGGAGCTGGCTATGGCTACACCTTC. This gives the protein CASSQNYQGAGYGYTF.

This chain uses TRBV6-6 with TRBJ1-5; 8 bases agree with TRBD1. V lost 2 bases to trimming and J lost 4 bases; unmatched junction nucleotides: 4. Looked up from germline, CDR1 is MNHNY and CDR2 is SVGAGI (reference sequence). The CDR3 is 15 amino acids. In DNA, the CDR3 is TGTGCCAGCAGTTACGAGGGACAGGCGAATCAGCCCCAGCATTTT. Translating it yields CASSYEGQANQPQHF.